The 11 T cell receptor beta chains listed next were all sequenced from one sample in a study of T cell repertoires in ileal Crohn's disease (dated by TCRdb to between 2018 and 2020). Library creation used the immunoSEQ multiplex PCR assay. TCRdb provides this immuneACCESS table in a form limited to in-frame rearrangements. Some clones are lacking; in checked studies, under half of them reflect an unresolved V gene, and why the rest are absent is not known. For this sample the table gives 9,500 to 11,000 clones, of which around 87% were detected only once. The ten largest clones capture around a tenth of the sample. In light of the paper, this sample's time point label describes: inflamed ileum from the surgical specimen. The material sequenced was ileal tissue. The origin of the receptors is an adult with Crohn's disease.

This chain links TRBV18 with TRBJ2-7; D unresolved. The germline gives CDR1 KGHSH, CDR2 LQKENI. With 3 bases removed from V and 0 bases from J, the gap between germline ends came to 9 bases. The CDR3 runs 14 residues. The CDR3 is CASSPQKTSYEQYF. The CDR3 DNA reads TGTGCCAGCTCACCTCAGAAAACCTCCTACGAGCAGTACTTC.

CDR3 loop: CASSPPGELFF. As DNA, the CDR3 is TGTGCCAGCAGCCCACCCGGGGAGCTGTTTTTT. V usage is TRBV7-2 and J usage is TRBJ2-2; D unresolved. There are 11 residues in the CDR3. CDR1 SGHTA and CDR2 FQGNSA come from the germline V gene. V lost 5 bases and J lost 6, with 4 bases in between.

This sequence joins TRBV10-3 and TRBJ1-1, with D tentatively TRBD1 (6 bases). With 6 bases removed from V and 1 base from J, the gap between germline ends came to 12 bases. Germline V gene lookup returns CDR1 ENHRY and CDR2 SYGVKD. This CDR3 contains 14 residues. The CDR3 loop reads CAIRSGTPNTEAFF. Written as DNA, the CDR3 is TGTGCCATCAGATCCGGGACACCGAACACTGAAGCTTTCTTT.

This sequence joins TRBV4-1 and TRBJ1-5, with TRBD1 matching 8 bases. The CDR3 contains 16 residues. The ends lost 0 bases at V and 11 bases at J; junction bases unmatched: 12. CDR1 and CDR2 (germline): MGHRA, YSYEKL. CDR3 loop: CASSQDSDRAGRSQHF. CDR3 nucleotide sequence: TGCGCCAGCAGCCAAGATTCGGACAGGGCGGGGAGATCCCAGCATTTT.

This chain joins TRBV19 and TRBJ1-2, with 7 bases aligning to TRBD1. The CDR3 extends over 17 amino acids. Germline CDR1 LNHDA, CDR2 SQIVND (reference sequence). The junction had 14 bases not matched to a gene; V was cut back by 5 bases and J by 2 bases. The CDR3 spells CASSPTPWTGLNYGYTF. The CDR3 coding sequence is TGTGCCAGTAGTCCAACACCTTGGACAGGCCTAAACTATGGCTACACCTTC.

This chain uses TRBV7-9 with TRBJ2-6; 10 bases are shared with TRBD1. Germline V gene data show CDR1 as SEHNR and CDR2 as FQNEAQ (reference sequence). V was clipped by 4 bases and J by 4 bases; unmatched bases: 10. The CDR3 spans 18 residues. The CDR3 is CASSSLPGQGTGANVLTF. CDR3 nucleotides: TGTGCCAGCAGCTCCCTCCCGGGACAGGGGACCGGGGCCAACGTCCTGACTTTC.

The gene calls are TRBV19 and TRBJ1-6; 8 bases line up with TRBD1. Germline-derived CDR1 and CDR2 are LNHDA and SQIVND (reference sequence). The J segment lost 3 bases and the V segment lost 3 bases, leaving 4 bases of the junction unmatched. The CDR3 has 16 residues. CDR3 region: CASSIGTGVYNSPLHF. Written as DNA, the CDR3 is TGTGCCAGTAGTATTGGGACAGGCGTCTATAATTCACCCCTCCACTTT.

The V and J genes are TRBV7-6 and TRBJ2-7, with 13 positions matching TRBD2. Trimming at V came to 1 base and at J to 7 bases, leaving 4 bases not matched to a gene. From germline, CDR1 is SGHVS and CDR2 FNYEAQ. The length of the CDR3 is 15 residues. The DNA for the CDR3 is TGTGCCAGCAGCTTAGGAGGACTAGCGGGAGAGGAGCAGTACTTC. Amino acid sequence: CASSLGGLAGEEQYF.

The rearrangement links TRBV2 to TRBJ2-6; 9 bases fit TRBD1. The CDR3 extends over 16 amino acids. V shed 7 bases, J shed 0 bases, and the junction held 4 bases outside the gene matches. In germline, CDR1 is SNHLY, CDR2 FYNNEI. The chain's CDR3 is CASTRDRASGANVLTF. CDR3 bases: TGTGCCAGCACCCGGGACAGGGCCTCTGGGGCCAACGTCCTGACTTTC. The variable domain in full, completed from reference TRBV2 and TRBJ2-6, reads EPEVTQTPSHQVTQMGQEVILRCVPISNHLYFYWYRQILGQKVEFLVSFYNNEISEKSEIFDDQFSVERPDGSNFTLKIRSTKLEDSAMYFCASTRDRASGANVLTFGAGSRLTVL.

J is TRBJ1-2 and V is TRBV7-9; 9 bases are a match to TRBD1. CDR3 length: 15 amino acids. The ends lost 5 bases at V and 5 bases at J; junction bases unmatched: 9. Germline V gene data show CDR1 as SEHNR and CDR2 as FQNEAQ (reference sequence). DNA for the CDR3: TGTGCCAGCAGCCCGGGTTCGGGACAGGGATATGGCTACACCTTC. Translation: CASSPGSGQGYGYTF.

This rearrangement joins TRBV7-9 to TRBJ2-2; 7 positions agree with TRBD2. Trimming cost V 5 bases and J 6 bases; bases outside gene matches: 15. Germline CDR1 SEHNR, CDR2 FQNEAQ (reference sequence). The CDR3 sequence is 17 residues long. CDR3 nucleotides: TGTGCCAGCAGCATAATGAGGGGAGGAGCGGGATCCGGGGAGCTGTTTTTT. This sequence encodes CASSIMRGGAGSGELFF.